The subject of this entry is one T cell receptor (beta chain). What it binds is unknown. This specimen belongs to a study of monozygotic twins with cystic fibrosis. Study-level background: With about 15 PCR cycles, barcoded libraries came from about 3.2 micrograms of fragmented DNA. Findings and caveats of the study: Low clonality (median about 0.0095) suggested a mostly naive repertoire. J usage was most co-twin-similar in 8 of 16 pairs, V in 13. Shared CDR3 numbers were not associated with age, concordance or severity.

Sequenced by immunoSEQ multiplex PCR; TCRdb stores in-frame clones only, minus some. The sample records about 7,500 clones, around 94% being singletons. V shed 3 bases and J shed 2 bases, with 17 bases lying between them. CDR3 length: 17 amino acids. Germline V gene data show CDR1 as LNHNV and CDR2 as YYDKDF (reference sequence). J is TRBJ1-5 and V is TRBV15; D gene uncertain. Sample: blood. This TCR came from a boy between 2 and 10 years old with cystic fibrosis. Written as DNA, the CDR3 is TGTGCCACCAGCAGCGATTATCGAATGTTGGGCAATCAGCCCCAGCATTTT. Translating gives CATSSDYRMLGNQPQHF.